In this sample, the clone carrying this TCR beta chain turned up many times. Its antigen is currently unknown. An end of the junction differs from the germline gene, which may be a read error. The CDR3 covers 16 residues. In germline, CDR1 is SEHNR, CDR2 FQNEAQ (reference sequence). Sampling of bone marrow took place during active disease in every patient. From roughly 390 ng of RNA, a library with molecular barcoded alpha/delta and beta/gamma adaptors was made. Each CDR3 protein gets one entry after TCRdb re-called the reads with MiXCR. The repertoire holds fewer than 30,000 distinct CDR3 sequences, with approximately 22% as singletons. The data were obtained in a study of read filtering for tumor transcriptome and immune sequencing. Study-wide findings and caveats: Compared with RNA-seq, IR-seq gave much higher clonotype depth and reliability.

The chain employs TRBV7-9 and TRBJ1-2; maybe TRBD1 (5 bases). The sequenced sample consisted of a population of CD138-negative cells sorted from bone marrow. The sequence came from a donor aged 40 or over with multiple myeloma. The CDR3: CASSLALGRAARGYIF. As DNA, the CDR3 is TGTGCCAGCAGCTTAGCATTGGGACGGGCGGCGAGGGGCTACATCTTC.